This T cell receptor beta chain emerged from a study of vaccination and CD4 T cells after COVID-19. General study results and limits: The median SARS-CoV-2-reactive clonotype number increased from roughly 21 to 40, without statistical significance.

Sequence data for DNA of cultured CD4+ T cells were generated by the Oncomine TCR Beta short-read assay. TCRdb independently ran MiXCR on the PCR reads; one entry per CDR3 protein. The data contain about 15,000 distinct CDR3 sequences, less than 70% of them singletons. The CDR3 has 17 residues. Trimming cost V 6 bases and J 5 bases, with 25 bases left between them. Germline CDR1 MNHEY, CDR2 SMNVEV (reference sequence). The treatment was: roughly 10-day PBMC culture with coronavirus spike peptide pools or control peptides (ViraFEST assay). The authors isolated CD4+ T cells by negative selection after roughly eleven days of culture. About this clonotype: What it recognizes is unknown.

V usage is TRBV27 and J usage is TRBJ2-5, with a possible D match to TRBD2 (6 bases). The sequence was collected from a human donor who had recovered from COVID-19. Sequenced here: CD4+ T cells from blood, cultured in vitro, sampled before SARS-CoV-2 vaccination. The CDR3 reads CASRTFSANLRGETQYF. CDR3 nucleotide sequence: TGTGCCAGCAGGACCTTTAGCGCCAACCTCCGGGGGGAGACCCAGTACTTC.